This TCR beta chain was sequenced during a study of a mutant IDH1 vaccine in newly diagnosed glioma. Germline lookup yields CDR1 KGHSH and CDR2 LQKENI. CDR3 length: 14 residues. V lost 0 bases and J 7 bases, leaving 12 bases between the germline ends. The table came from immunoSEQ multiplex PCR; TCRdb's copy has only in-frame clones and leaves some out. The data show about 50,000 clones, approximately 90% seen once. As to time point: baseline, week 1 (first vaccination visit). Treatment indicated: pre-vaccination baseline after standard-of-care therapy. The V gene is TRBV18, the J gene TRBJ1-2; D possibly corresponds to TRBD1 (5 bases). The specimen comprised PBMCs, sampled from a glioma patient treated with radiotherapy, temozolomide or both. The source is a middle-aged man with glioma. The CDR3, as DNA: TGTGCCAGCTCACCACCGTCTGGGGCGGCTGGCTACACCTTC. Translating gives CASSPPSGAAGYTF. The entire variable domain, with the rest obtained from reference TRBV18 and TRBJ1-2, is as follows: NAGVMQNPRHLVRRRGQEARLRCSPMKGHSHVYWYRQLPEEGLKFMVYLQKENIIDESGMPKERFSAEFPKEGPSILRIQQVVRGDSAAYFCASSPPSGAAGYTFGSGTRLTVV.